A single sample is the source of the 25 T cell receptor beta chains below, sequenced in a study of blood T cell repertoires in COVID-19. Profiling relied on immunoSEQ multiplex PCR, and the TCRdb table lists in-frame clones only, not all of them. The sample lists 150,000 to 200,000 clones, less than 85% seen once, with roughly 14% in the top ten. Sequencing was done on a sample of peripheral blood. Receptor source: a man aged 45-65 years who had recovered from COVID-19.

This chain joins TRBV19 and TRBJ2-4, with D possibly being TRBD2 (6 bases). The V end was cut by 1 base, the J end by 9 bases, with 16 bases between. CDR3 length: 15 residues. Germline CDR1 and CDR2: LNHDA and SQIVND (reference sequence). The CDR3 DNA follows: TGTGCCAGTAGTATAGGGAGGGGCGCTGGAGGCATTCAGTACTTC. It specifies CASSIGRGAGGIQYF.

The chain links TRBV29-1 to TRBJ2-7, with 8 bases fitting TRBD1. The trim removed 4 bases at V and 4 bases at J, leaving 6 bases unmatched. The CDR3 covers 13 residues. Germline values: CDR1 SQVTM, CDR2 ANQGSEA. The CDR3 DNA sequence: TGCAGCGTTGTCTCAGGGGGCAAATACGAGCAGTACTTC. The encoded protein is CSVVSGGKYEQYF.

The rearrangement uses TRBV28 and TRBJ1-3, with 10 bases that match TRBD1. The junction had 8 bases not matched to a gene; V was cut back by 2 bases and J by 4 bases. Germline V gives CDR1 MDHEN, CDR2 SYDVKM. The CDR3 loop spans 17 amino acids. CDR3 residues: CASSLVGQGGKGNTIYF. CDR3 DNA sequence: TGTGCCAGCAGTTTAGTAGGACAGGGGGGGAAAGGAAACACCATATATTTT.

For the CDR3, the DNA is TGCGCCAGCAGCCAAGGCGGGTCCCTGGGACTAGCGGGATATGGCAATGAGCAGTTCTTC. Translated, it gives CASSQGGSLGLAGYGNEQFF. This chain connects TRBV4-3 to TRBJ2-1, with 13 bases matching TRBD2. This CDR3 comprises 20 residues. V dropped 1 base and J dropped 6; count of bases not matched to a gene: 15. CDR1 LGHNA and CDR2 YSLEER come from the germline V gene.

V and J are TRBV18 and TRBJ2-2, with a possible D match to TRBD2 (7 bases). Deletions cut 5 bases from V and 4 bases from J, with 20 bases between. This CDR3 has 17 residues. Germline CDR1 and CDR2: KGHSH and LQKENI. The CDR3 here is CASSSRSGGDGTGELFF. The DNA for the CDR3 is TGTGCCAGCTCATCAAGGTCGGGGGGCGATGGCACCGGGGAGCTGTTTTTT.

In DNA form, the CDR3 reads TGTGCCAGCAGCGTCGACTCAGGGACAGACCTCTACGAGCAGTACTTC. Amino acid sequence: CASSVDSGTDLYEQYF. The chain couples TRBV9 to TRBJ2-7, with 7 bases matching TRBD1. CDR1 SGDLS and CDR2 YYNGEE come from the germline V gene. The trim removed 2 bases at V and 3 bases at J, leaving 11 bases unmatched. The CDR3 extends over 16 amino acids.

The chain has TRBV7-8 and TRBJ1-4; D may be TRBD1 (5 bases). The CDR3 spans 14 residues. Germline V lookup: CDR1 SGHVS, CDR2 FQNEAQ. Trimming cost V 3 bases and J 7 bases, with 12 bases left between them. CDR3 protein: CASSFKLQGEKLFF. DNA for the CDR3: TGTGCCAGCAGCTTTAAACTCCAGGGTGAAAAACTGTTTTTT.

The chain joins TRBV6-5 to TRBJ1-5; possible D gene TRBD1, 5 bases. Germline V gives CDR1 MNHEY, CDR2 SVGAGI. This CDR3 is built from 13 residues. V was trimmed by 6 bases and J by 4 bases, leaving 10 bases between them. CDR3 in DNA: TGTGCCAGCAGACTACAGGAAAATCAGCCCCAGCATTTT. Its translation: CASRLQENQPQHF.

The chain links TRBV3-1 (or the pseudogene TRBV3-2) to TRBJ2-7, with 9 bases identical to TRBD2. The CDR3 loop spans 19 amino acids. The germline gives CDR1 LGHDT, CDR2 YNNKEL (reference sequence). Trimming cost V 4 bases and J 6 bases; bases outside gene matches: 22. The CDR3 sequence: CASSPPRASGVKKKTEQYF. The CDR3 coding sequence is TGTGCCAGCAGCCCACCTAGGGCTAGCGGGGTTAAAAAAAAGACCGAGCAGTACTTC.

This chain links TRBV7-8 with TRBJ2-2; 7 bases are a match to TRBD1. CDR3 length equals 18 residues. J was trimmed by 0 bases and V by 5 bases; bases with no gene match: 12. Germline V CDR1 and CDR2: SGHVS, FQNEAQ. The CDR3 nucleotides read TGTGCCAGCAGCACCCAAGGACAGGACGCGGCGAACACCGGGGAGCTGTTTTTT. It encodes CASSTQGQDAANTGELFF.

The V call is TRBV12-3 or TRBV12-4, the J call TRBJ1-6; no clear D gene. This CDR3 comprises 13 residues. The V and J ends lost 3 bases and 12 bases respectively, with 12 bases between them. The CDR3 protein is CASSFTASRPLHF. CDR3 nucleotides: TGTGCCAGCAGTTTTACAGCCTCCCGACCCCTCCACTTT.

The chain recombines TRBV1 with TRBJ2-3; no check of the table's D call, TRBD2, against the DNA was made. TRBV1 is tagged as a pseudogene. This CDR3 is 21 amino acids long. The CDR3 is CTSSQEGGLAGKFPSTDTQYF. As DNA, the CDR3 is TGCACCAGCAGCCAAGAGGGGGGTCTAGCGGGAAAATTCCCTAGCACAGATACGCAGTATTTT.

CDR3 sequence (DNA): TGTGCCAGCAGTATGGGACTAGCGGGAGTATACGAGCAGTACTTC. Amino acids: CASSMGLAGVYEQYF. The V call is TRBV6-2 or TRBV6-3, the J call TRBJ2-7; 14 bases line up with TRBD2. CDR1 and CDR2 (germline): MNHEY, SVGEGT. The CDR3 is made up of 15 amino acids. V lost 5 bases and J lost 4; bases outside the gene matches: 4.

V gene TRBV5-4 combines with J gene TRBJ2-1; TRBD2 matches 9 bases. In germline, CDR1 is SGHNT, CDR2 YYREEE (reference sequence). The V and J ends lost 4 bases and 10 bases, in that order; junction bases with no gene match: 0. The CDR3 has 11 residues. The chain's CDR3 is CASSGTSEQFF. The DNA for the CDR3 is TGTGCCAGCAGCGGGACTAGCGAGCAGTTCTTC. Combining the CDR3 with reference TRBV5-4 and TRBJ2-1 gives the whole variable domain ETGVTQSPTHLIKTRGQQVTLRCSSQSGHNTVSWYQQALGQGPQFIFQYYREEENGRGNFPPRFSGLQFPNYSSELNVNALELDDSALYLCASSGTSEQFFGPGTRLTVL.

This sequence joins TRBV4-3 and TRBJ2-7; a weak D match, TRBD1 (6 bases). Germline V gene lookup returns CDR1 LGHNA and CDR2 YSLEER. CDR3 length: 16 amino acids. The V end lost 0 bases, the J end lost 6 bases, and 18 bases lay between the germline ends. CDR3 DNA sequence: TGCGCCAGCAGCCAAGATTTAGGCCGACAGGCCCCCGAGCAGTACTTC. Amino acids: CASSQDLGRQAPEQYF.

The chain has TRBV5-6 and TRBJ2-7, with D perhaps TRBD2 (6 bases). The CDR3 length is 14 residues. V was trimmed by 5 bases and J by 7 bases, leaving 19 bases between them. Per the germline V gene, CDR1 is SGHDT and CDR2 is YYEEEE. In DNA, the CDR3 is TGTGCCAGCAGGGTGGGACTTACCCCTATGGAGCAGTACTTC. Translating it yields CASRVGLTPMEQYF.

This clone turned up a few times. The J gene is TRBJ2-7, the V gene TRBV6-5; D unresolved. The V gene lost 5 bases and the J gene lost 8 bases, with 10 bases spanning the gap. CDR1 is MNHEY, CDR2 SVGAGI, per germline. This CDR3 is built from 11 residues. The CDR3 coding sequence is TGTGCCAGCAGTCCCGGTGGTAAGCAGTACTTC. As protein: CASSPGGKQYF.

J is TRBJ2-7 and V is TRBV6-5, with no clear D. V lost 4 bases, J lost 3 bases, and 19 bases lay in between. The CDR3 is made up of 16 amino acids. CDR1 and CDR2 (germline): MNHEY, SVGAGI. The CDR3 region has the DNA TGTGCCAGCAGTTCGAGAGTACCCCCGAGTTTCTACGAGCAGTACTTC. Protein sequence: CASSSRVPPSFYEQYF.

The rearrangement links TRBV5-5 to TRBJ2-5; tentative D call: TRBD2 (6 bases). V was pared by 5 bases and J by 5 bases, with 19 bases between. Germline V lookup: CDR1 SGHKS, CDR2 YYEKEE (reference sequence). The CDR3 spans 15 residues. The DNA of the CDR3 is TGTGCCAGCAGGTCCCTCGGGCAAAGCGGGGAGACCCAGTACTTC. It is translated as CASRSLGQSGETQYF.

The chain uses TRBV7-3 and TRBJ2-7, with TRBD2 matching over 11 bases. CDR1 and CDR2 (germline): SGHTA, FQGTGA. J was trimmed by 6 bases and V by 1 base; bases with no gene match: 11. The CDR3 consists of 17 residues. The CDR3 is CASSLIGGLAGGGEQYF. CDR3 coding DNA: TGTGCCAGCAGCTTAATAGGCGGTTTAGCGGGAGGGGGCGAGCAGTACTTC.

This sequence joins TRBV5-4 and TRBJ1-2, with D perhaps matching TRBD1 (6 bases). Germline V CDR1 and CDR2: SGHNT, YYREEE (reference sequence). The CDR3 is made up of 15 amino acids. The germline V and J ends were trimmed by 4 bases and 9 bases, with 22 bases remaining between them. CDR3 region: CASSAGQHSLSSYTF. DNA for the CDR3: TGTGCCAGCAGCGCCGGACAGCACTCCCTCTCGAGCTACACCTTC. Supplemented by reference TRBV5-4 and TRBJ1-2, the full variable domain reads ETGVTQSPTHLIKTRGQQVTLRCSSQSGHNTVSWYQQALGQGPQFIFQYYREEENGRGNFPPRFSGLQFPNYSSELNVNALELDDSALYLCASSAGQHSLSSYTFGSGTRLTVV.

The CDR3 nucleotides read TGTGCCAGCAGTGGACCGCAGGGGGCGGGAGAAAAACTGTTTTTT. As protein: CASSGPQGAGEKLFF. The rearrangement joins TRBV28 to TRBJ1-4; 8 positions match TRBD1. The germline gives CDR1 MDHEN, CDR2 SYDVKM. This CDR3 contains 15 residues. V trimming: 5 bases; J trimming: 8 bases; junction bases outside the gene matches: 10.

This rearrangement joins TRBV19 to TRBJ1-4; D is possibly TRBD1 (5 bases). The V end was cut by 6 bases, the J end by 4 bases, with 12 bases between. The CDR3 totals 14 residues. Germline loops: CDR1 LNHDA, CDR2 SQIVND (reference sequence). This CDR3 is CASSPGHGNEKLFF. CDR3 nucleotides: TGTGCCAGTAGCCCTGGACACGGTAATGAAAAACTGTTTTTT.

J is TRBJ1-5 and V is TRBV2; 7 nucleotides line up with TRBD1. The CDR3 sequence is 14 residues long. Per germline, CDR1 SNHLY and CDR2 FYNNEI. Losses at the gene ends were 6 bases for V and 7 bases for J; bases not matched to a gene: 9. CDR3 DNA: TGTGCCAGCAGAACGGACAGGAATGAACAGCCCCAGCATTTT. Encoded protein: CASRTDRNEQPQHF. Full variable domain (remainder filled in from reference TRBV2 and TRBJ1-5): EPEVTQTPSHQVTQMGQEVILRCVPISNHLYFYWYRQILGQKVEFLVSFYNNEISEKSEIFDDQFSVERPDGSNFTLKIRSTKLEDSAMYFCASRTDRNEQPQHFGDGTRLSIL.

The table lists this clone with a count of one. The V and J genes are TRBV10-3 and TRBJ1-3; 10 bases are a match to TRBD1. Germline V lookup: CDR1 ENHRY, CDR2 SYGVKD. The CDR3 length is 18 residues. Trimming at V came to 0 bases and at J to 2 bases, leaving 7 bases not matched to a gene. CDR3 sequence (DNA): TGTGCCATCAGTGAGTCGGTGGGACAGGGGACCCCTGGAAACACCATATATTTT. As protein: CAISESVGQGTPGNTIYF.